This passage covers 22 T cell receptor beta chains from one sample sequenced in a study of T cells in Graves' hyperthyroidism and ophthalmopathy. Researchers took RNA transcripts and amplified the TCR beta CDR3 regions from them. Researchers ran a first-round RT-PCR on the TCR CDR3 using the HTBI primer set. Each CDR3 protein is one row after TCRdb ran MiXCR on the multiplex PCR reads. Of about 570,000 distinct CDR3 sequences in the sample, roughly 50% were seen once. Sequenced: peripheral blood or thyroid tissue (not recorded which). The source of these receptors is an adult woman with Graves' disease, either hyperthyroidism or ophthalmopathy (not recorded which).

In this sample, this clonotype turned up a few times. This chain joins TRBV28 and TRBJ2-7; no reliable D call. Germline loops: CDR1 MDHEN, CDR2 SYDVKM. This CDR3 is 14 amino acids long. V lost 3 bases and J lost 3, with 12 bases in between. The CDR3, as DNA: TGTGCCAGCAGTTTGCCACTAAGTATCTACGAGCAGTACTTC. It specifies CASSLPLSIYEQYF. Combining the CDR3 with reference TRBV28 and TRBJ2-7 gives the whole variable domain DVKVTQSSRYLVKRTGEKVFLECVQDMDHENMFWYRQDPGLGLRLIYFSYDVKMKEKGDIPEGYSVSREKKERFSLILESASTNQTSMYLCASSLPLSIYEQYFGPGTRLTVT.

The sample holds many counts of this clonotype. This rearrangement joins TRBV5-5 to TRBJ1-5; no clear D. V lost 0 bases and J 6 bases, leaving 10 bases between the germline ends. Germline CDR1 is SGHKS and CDR2 is YYEKEE (reference sequence). The CDR3 runs to 14 residues. CDR3 loop: CASSLEGRGQPQHF. CDR3 nucleotide sequence: TGTGCCAGCAGCTTGGAGGGCCGGGGTCAGCCCCAGCATTTT.

This clonotype was detected many times. The rearrangement uses TRBV6-1 and TRBJ2-5, with D possibly TRBD1 on 5 matching bases. Trimming removed 3 bases at V and 4 bases at J, with 15 bases between. Germline assignment: CDR1 MNHNS and CDR2 SASEGT. There are 15 residues in the CDR3. The CDR3: CASSEQTARRETQYF. The CDR3 DNA reads as TGTGCCAGCAGTGAGCAGACAGCCAGGCGAGAGACCCAGTACTTC.

This clonotype was counted only a few times. V is TRBV6-4 and J is TRBJ1-6; perhaps TRBD1 as D (5 bases). The CDR3 length is 15 residues. Trimming cost V 0 bases and J 6 bases, with 9 bases left between them. In germline, CDR1 is MRHNA, CDR2 SNTAGT. This CDR3 is CASSDSTGGNSPLHF. CDR3 nucleotides: TGTGCCAGCAGTGACTCGACGGGGGGTAATTCACCCCTCCACTTT.

The chain recombines TRBV7-2 with TRBJ2-5, with 11 bases fitting TRBD2. V lost 6 bases, J lost 13 bases, and 19 bases stayed unmatched. This CDR3 contains 16 residues. Germline CDR1 is SGHTA and CDR2 is FQGNSA. The CDR3 loop reads CASSRLQGLADLGPYF. Written as DNA, the CDR3 is TGTGCCAGCAGTCGTCTCCAGGGACTAGCGGACCTGGGGCCGTACTTC.

This clonotype was recorded at least ten times. The chain carries TRBV5-1 and TRBJ2-7; tentative D call: TRBD1 (6 bases). Germline V gene lookup returns CDR1 SGHRS and CDR2 YFSETQ. Trimming left V 2 bases short and J 4 bases short, with 10 bases between. The CDR3 length is 13 residues. The CDR3 bases are TGCGCCAGCAGCTTCGGGACAATGTACGAGCAGTACTTC. The encoded protein is CASSFGTMYEQYF. Based on the CDR3 plus reference TRBV5-1 and TRBJ2-7, the full variable domain is KAGVTQTPRYLIKTRGQQVTLSCSPISGHRSVSWYQQTPGQGLQFLFEYFSETQRNKGNFPGRFSGRQFSNSRSEMNVSTLELGDSALYLCASSFGTMYEQYFGPGTRLTVT.

The gene calls are TRBV10-3 and TRBJ2-7; the match to TRBD1 covers 7 bases. The J segment lost 7 bases and the V segment lost 8 bases, leaving 17 bases of the junction unmatched. CDR3 length: 15 residues. In germline, CDR1 is ENHRY, CDR2 SYGVKD. The CDR3 sequence is CAISAYRGRPLEQYF. The CDR3 coding sequence is TGTGCCATCTCGGCTTACAGGGGCCGACCCCTTGAGCAGTACTTC.

This clonotype was observed a handful of times. This sequence joins TRBV6-4 and TRBJ2-3; 12 nucleotides match TRBD2. V lost 3 bases, J lost 5 bases, and 0 bases stayed unmatched. Looked up from germline, CDR1 is MRHNA and CDR2 is SNTAGT. This CDR3 contains 14 residues. The CDR3 DNA reads as TGTGCCAGCAGTGAGGGACTAGCGGGAGATACGCAGTATTTT. Translating it yields CASSEGLAGDTQYF.

This clonotype was picked up many times. This chain connects TRBV6-1 to TRBJ2-7; the match to TRBD1 covers 7 bases. This CDR3 spans 13 amino acids. CDR1 and CDR2 from the germline V gene are MNHNS and SASEGT. V lost 6 bases to trimming and J lost 3 bases; unmatched junction nucleotides: 5. CDR3 sequence: CASSGDSFYEQYF. The CDR3 DNA follows: TGTGCCAGCAGCGGGGACAGCTTCTACGAGCAGTACTTC.

This clonotype was counted many times. The chain recombines TRBV19 with TRBJ1-5; D call uncertain. The CDR3 extends over 13 amino acids. CDR1 LNHDA and CDR2 SQIVND come from the germline V gene (reference sequence). Trimming stripped 0 bases from V and 9 bases from J, with 9 bases between. CDR3 DNA: TGTGCCAGTAGTATAGATCTGGGTAGGCCCCAGCATTTT. Translated, it gives CASSIDLGRPQHF.

The V call is TRBV19, the J call TRBJ1-4; no firm D call. The germline V and J ends were trimmed by 5 bases and 3 bases, with 13 bases remaining between them. CDR1 and CDR2 (germline): LNHDA, SQIVND (reference sequence). The length of the CDR3 is 15 residues. CDR3: CASSQLGSANEKLFF. In DNA, the CDR3 is TGTGCCAGTAGTCAACTAGGGTCGGCTAATGAAAAACTGTTTTTT. Full variable domain (remainder filled in from reference TRBV19 and TRBJ1-4): DGGITQSPKYLFRKEGQNVTLSCEQNLNHDAMYWYRQDPGQGLRLIYYSQIVNDFQKGDIAEGYSVSREKKESFPLTVTSAQKNPTAFYLCASSQLGSANEKLFFGSGTQLSVL.

The chain carries TRBV10-3 and TRBJ2-7; D gene uncertain. The CDR3 runs 12 residues. Germline CDR1 is ENHRY and CDR2 is SYGVKD. Deletions cut 11 bases from V and 4 bases from J, with 15 bases between. The CDR3 is CAVTIYGYEQYF. The DNA for the CDR3 is TGTGCCGTCACCATCTACGGGTACGAGCAGTACTTC.

This sequence joins TRBV7-9 and TRBJ1-6, with D unresolved. The CDR3 is 13 residues long. Germline assignment: CDR1 SEHNR and CDR2 FQNEAQ (reference sequence). Trimming removed 8 bases at V and 9 bases at J, with 14 bases between. CDR3 sequence reads: CASPALPLSPLHF. The CDR3 bases are TGTGCCAGCCCCGCCCTACCACTTTCACCCCTCCACTTT.

In its sample, this clonotype was seen many times. The chain employs TRBV9 and TRBJ1-6, with D possibly being TRBD1 (5 bases). V was cut by 5 bases and J by 0 bases, with 9 bases left in between. CDR3 length equals 15 residues. The germline V gene has CDR1 SGDLS and CDR2 YYNGEE. The CDR3 is CASSPGSSYNSPLHF. The CDR3 DNA sequence: TGTGCCAGCAGTCCAGGGAGCTCCTATAATTCACCCCTCCACTTT.

This clonotype was detected only a few times. This sequence joins TRBV7-9 and TRBJ1-1; 7 bases align to TRBD1. V was clipped by 5 bases and J by 3 bases; unmatched bases: 12. The CDR3 is made up of 16 amino acids. Germline CDR1 SEHNR, CDR2 FQNEAQ (reference sequence). Here the CDR3 DNA reads TGTGCCAGCAGCACCGGACAGGAGAGCCGCTACACTGAAGCTTTCTTT. As protein: CASSTGQESRYTEAFF.

V is TRBV3-1 and J is TRBJ1-6, with 7 bases identical to TRBD1. The trim removed 1 base at V and 8 bases at J, leaving 8 bases unmatched. The CDR3 loop spans 16 amino acids. From germline, CDR1 is LGHDT and CDR2 YNNKEL (reference sequence). CDR3 DNA: TGTGCCAGCAGCCAAGCCCTAGGGGGCAGGGATTCACCCCTCCACTTT. Translated: CASSQALGGRDSPLHF.

This chain links TRBV5-1 with TRBJ2-1; 9 positions agree with TRBD2. V lost 4 bases and J lost 6; bases outside the gene matches: 8. This CDR3 contains 15 residues. The germline V gene encodes CDR1 SGHRS and CDR2 YFSETQ. CDR3 sequence: CASSGIAGDINEQFF. CDR3 sequence (DNA): TGCGCCAGCAGCGGTATAGCGGGAGACATCAATGAGCAGTTCTTC.

This clonotype was seen ten or more times. The chain carries TRBV2 and TRBJ1-5; D remains ambiguous. V was shortened by 10 bases and J by 4 bases, with 14 bases between the two germline ends. CDR1 is SNHLY, CDR2 FYNNEI, per germline. The CDR3 runs 13 residues. Here the CDR3 reads CATVDQDNQPQHF. Written as DNA, the CDR3 is TGTGCCACCGTTGATCAGGATAATCAGCCCCAGCATTTT.

The genes are TRBV4-2 and TRBJ2-7; tentative D call: TRBD2 (5 bases). V lost 1 base and J lost 0, with 10 bases in between. The CDR3 spans 15 residues. In germline, CDR1 is LGHNA, CDR2 YNFKEQ. CDR3: CASSQVFGGSYEQYF. The CDR3 nucleotides read TGTGCCAGCAGCCAAGTATTCGGAGGCTCCTACGAGCAGTACTTC.

The chain carries TRBV10-1 and TRBJ1-6; 10 bases line up with TRBD1. The CDR3 is 14 residues long. CDR1 and CDR2 (germline): WNHNN, SYGVQD (reference sequence). The V segment lost 8 bases and the J segment 10 bases; nucleotides outside the gene matches: 8. The DNA for the CDR3 is TGCGCCAGCCAAGGACAGGGGGAGAACTCACCCCTCCACTTT. Its translation: CASQGQGENSPLHF.

This chain uses TRBV6-5 with TRBJ1-5; D perhaps matches TRBD1 (5 bases). V was trimmed by 2 bases and J by 4 bases, leaving 12 bases between them. Germline lookup yields CDR1 MNHEY and CDR2 SVGAGI. The CDR3 length is 15 residues. Here the CDR3 reads CASSYGGALNQPQHF. The DNA of the CDR3 is TGTGCCAGCAGTTACGGTGGGGCCCTAAATCAGCCCCAGCATTTT.

This clonotype was seen more than once but under ten times. The V call is TRBV7-6, the J call TRBJ2-7; D tentatively reads TRBD1 or TRBD2 (5 bases each). From germline, CDR1 is SGHVS and CDR2 FNYEAQ. V gave up 0 bases and J gave up 6 bases, with 18 bases separating them. The CDR3 covers 16 residues. The CDR3 nucleotides read TGTGCCAGCAGCTTAGCGCCGCTCGGGGCTCCGCGCGAGCAGTACTTC. Its protein product is CASSLAPLGAPREQYF.